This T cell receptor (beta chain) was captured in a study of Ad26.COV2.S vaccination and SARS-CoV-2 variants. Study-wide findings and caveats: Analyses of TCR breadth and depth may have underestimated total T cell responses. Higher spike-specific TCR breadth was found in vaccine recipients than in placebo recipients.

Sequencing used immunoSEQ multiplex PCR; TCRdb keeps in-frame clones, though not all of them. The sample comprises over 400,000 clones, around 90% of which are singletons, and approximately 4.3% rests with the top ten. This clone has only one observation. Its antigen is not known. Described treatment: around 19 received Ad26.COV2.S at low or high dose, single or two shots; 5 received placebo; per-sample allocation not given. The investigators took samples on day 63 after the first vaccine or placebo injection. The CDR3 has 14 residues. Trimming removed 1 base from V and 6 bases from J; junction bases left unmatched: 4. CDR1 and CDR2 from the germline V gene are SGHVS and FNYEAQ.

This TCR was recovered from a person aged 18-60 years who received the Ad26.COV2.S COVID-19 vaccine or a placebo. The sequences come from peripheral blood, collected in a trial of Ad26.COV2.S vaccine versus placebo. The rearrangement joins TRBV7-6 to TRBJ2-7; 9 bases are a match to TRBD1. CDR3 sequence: CASSLGGQGIEQYF. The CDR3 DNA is TGTGCCAGCAGCTTAGGGGGACAGGGTATCGAGCAGTACTTC.